This entry lists 6 T cell receptor beta chains sequenced from one sample in a study of cytomegalovirus exposure and HLA in healthy donors. Researchers ran the PCR with 60 Vbeta and 13 Jbeta primers. The repertoire was sequenced with immunoSEQ multiplex PCR; TCRdb's copy has only in-frame clones and lacks some. Among hundreds of thousands of clones listed, 76% were seen once. The material sequenced was PBMCs. These receptors were obtained from a man between 18 and 35 years old in good health and CMV-seronegative.

The table lists this clone with a count of one. The genes are TRBV7-9 and TRBJ2-2; 7 nucleotides line up with TRBD2. The CDR3 contains 17 residues. V shed 5 bases, J shed 5 bases, and the junction held 14 bases outside the gene matches. In germline, CDR1 is SEHNR, CDR2 FQNEAQ (reference sequence). CDR3 in amino acids: CASSRDYLPKGTGELFF. In DNA, the CDR3 is TGTGCCAGCAGCCGGGACTACCTCCCCAAGGGAACCGGGGAGCTGTTTTTT.

This clone has just a few counts. The chain employs TRBV6-5 and TRBJ1-2; no firm D call. Deletions cut 7 bases from V and 0 bases from J, with 15 bases between. CDR3 size: 15 residues. Germline CDR1 and CDR2: MNHEY and SVGAGI. CDR3 residues: CASKYRERANYGYTF. CDR3 nucleotide sequence: TGTGCCAGCAAGTATAGGGAGCGAGCTAACTATGGCTACACCTTC.

A few counts support this clone. This chain uses TRBV28 with TRBJ2-7, with 7 bases fitting TRBD2. This CDR3 is 14 amino acids long. J lost 4 bases, V lost 6 bases, and 9 bases had no gene match. The germline V gene has CDR1 MDHEN and CDR2 SYDVKM. In DNA form, the CDR3 reads TGTGCCAGCAGCTTGGGGGGGAGAAATTACGAGCAGTACTTC. Amino acids: CASSLGGRNYEQYF.

The J gene is TRBJ2-1, the V gene TRBV5-4; 10 nucleotides align to TRBD2. The CDR3 loop spans 15 amino acids. Germline V CDR1 and CDR2: SGHNT, YYREEE (reference sequence). With V trimmed by 5 bases and J by 2 bases, 4 bases remained unmatched. Here the CDR3 reads CASSPGLATYNEQFF. The DNA of the CDR3 is TGTGCCAGCAGTCCGGGACTAGCGACCTACAATGAGCAGTTCTTC.

This chain connects TRBV7-3 to TRBJ2-3, with TRBD1 identical over 7 bases. The trim removed 6 bases at V and 1 base at J, leaving 7 bases unmatched. Germline V gives CDR1 SGHTA, CDR2 FQGTGA. CDR3 length: 15 residues. CDR3 region: CASRIGTAGTDTQYF. In nucleotides, the CDR3 is TGTGCCAGCAGGATTGGGACAGCAGGCACAGATACGCAGTATTTT.

This sequence joins TRBV27 and TRBJ1-2; D not certain. The CDR3 is made up of 14 amino acids. Germline V lookup: CDR1 MNHEY, CDR2 SMNVEV (reference sequence). Trimming removed 8 bases from V and 5 bases from J, with 18 bases in between. The CDR3: CASSLNPREYGYTF. CDR3 coding DNA: TGTGCCAGCTCCTTAAATCCCCGGGAATATGGCTACACCTTC.